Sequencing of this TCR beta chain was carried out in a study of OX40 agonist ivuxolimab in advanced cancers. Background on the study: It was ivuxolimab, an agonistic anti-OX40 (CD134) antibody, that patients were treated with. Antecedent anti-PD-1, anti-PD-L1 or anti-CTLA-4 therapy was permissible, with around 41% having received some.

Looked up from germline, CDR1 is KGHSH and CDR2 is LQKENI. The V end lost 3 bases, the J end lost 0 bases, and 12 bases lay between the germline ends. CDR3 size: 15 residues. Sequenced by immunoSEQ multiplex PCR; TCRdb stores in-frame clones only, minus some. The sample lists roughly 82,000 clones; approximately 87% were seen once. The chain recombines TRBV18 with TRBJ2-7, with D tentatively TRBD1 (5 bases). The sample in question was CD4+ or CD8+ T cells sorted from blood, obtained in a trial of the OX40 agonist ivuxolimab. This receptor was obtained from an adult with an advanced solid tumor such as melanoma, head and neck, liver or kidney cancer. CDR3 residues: CASSPPDSYSYEQYF. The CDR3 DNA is TGTGCCAGCTCACCTCCTGACAGTTACTCCTACGAGCAGTACTTC.